Shown below are 3 T cell receptor beta chains from a single sample sequenced in a study of blood T cell repertoires in COVID-19. The data were produced by immunoSEQ multiplex PCR, yet TCRdb's version contains in-frame clones alone and is incomplete. The table lists fewer than 500,000 clones, 70% to 90% of them singletons. The sequenced material came from PBMCs or T cells enriched from blood (not recorded which). These receptors were taken from a woman in her thirties with acute COVID-19.

The sample holds a few counts of this clone. This chain connects TRBV4-2 to TRBJ1-1; 9 positions agree with TRBD1. CDR1 and CDR2 from the germline V gene are LGHNA and YNFKEQ. Germline trimming cut 4 bases from V and 1 base from J; bases unmatched to any gene: 10. The CDR3 length is 17 residues. The CDR3 DNA reads TGTGCCAGCAGCCTTCCTGGGGGACAGGGAGGGAACACTGAAGCTTTCTTT. Protein sequence: CASSLPGGQGGNTEAFF.

The J gene is TRBJ1-1, the V gene TRBV28; 7 bases are a match to TRBD1. The CDR3 covers 17 residues. Germline-derived CDR1 and CDR2 are MDHEN and SYDVKM. Trimming cost V 3 bases and J 0 bases; bases outside gene matches: 10. The CDR3 DNA follows: TGTGCCAGCAGTTTGCCCGGGGACAGTCCCATGAACACTGAAGCTTTCTTT. It yields the protein CASSLPGDSPMNTEAFF.

The chain has TRBV30 and TRBJ1-4; tentatively, D is TRBD1 (5 bases). Trimming shortened V by 8 bases and J by 3 bases, and 13 bases separated the two germline ends. This CDR3 contains 13 residues. Per the germline V gene, CDR1 is GTSNPN and CDR2 is SVGIG (reference sequence). The CDR3 sequence is CAGGTASNEKLFF. CDR3 bases: TGTGCCGGGGGGACGGCCTCTAATGAAAAACTGTTTTTT.